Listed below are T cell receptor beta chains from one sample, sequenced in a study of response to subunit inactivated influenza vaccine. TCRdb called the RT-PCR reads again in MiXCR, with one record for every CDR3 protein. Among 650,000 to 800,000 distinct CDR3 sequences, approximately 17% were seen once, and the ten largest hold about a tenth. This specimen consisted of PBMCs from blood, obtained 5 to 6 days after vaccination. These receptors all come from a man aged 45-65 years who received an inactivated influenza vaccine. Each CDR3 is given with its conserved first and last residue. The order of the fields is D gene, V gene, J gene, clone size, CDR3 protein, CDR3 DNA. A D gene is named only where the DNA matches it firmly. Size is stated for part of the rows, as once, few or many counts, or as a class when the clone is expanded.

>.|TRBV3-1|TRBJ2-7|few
CASSQRRGHEQYF
TGTGCCAGCAGCCAACGAAGGGGACACGAGCAGTACTTC
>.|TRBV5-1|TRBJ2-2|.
CASRDDNPGELFF
TGCGCCAGCAGGGACGATAATCCCGGGGAGCTGTTTTTT
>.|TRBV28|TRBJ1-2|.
CASSFPQYGYTF
TGTGCCAGCAGTTTCCCACAATATGGCTACACCTTC
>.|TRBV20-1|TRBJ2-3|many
CSARPREIPDTQYF
TGCAGTGCTAGACCGCGGGAAATTCCAGATACGCAGTATTTT
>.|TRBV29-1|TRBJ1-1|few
CSVPRAHTEAFF
TGCAGCGTGCCCCGGGCCCACACTGAAGCTTTCTTT
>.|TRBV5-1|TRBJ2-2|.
CASDPGGGTGELFF
TGCGCCAGCGACCCAGGGGGAGGCACCGGGGAGCTGTTTTTT
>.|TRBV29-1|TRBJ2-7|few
CSARTSDYEQYF
TGCAGCGCACGGACATCCGACTACGAGCAGTACTTC
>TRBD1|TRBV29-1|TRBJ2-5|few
CSGGQGPYQETQYF
TGCAGCGGGGGACAGGGCCCTTATCAAGAGACCCAGTACTTC
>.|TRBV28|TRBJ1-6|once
CASSSAARSNSPLHF
TGTGCCAGCAGTTCAGCCGCCCGTAGTAATTCACCCCTCCACTTT
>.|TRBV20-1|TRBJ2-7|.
CSASVGQGSIEQYF
TGCAGTGCGTCCGTAGGCCAGGGGAGTATCGAGCAGTACTTC
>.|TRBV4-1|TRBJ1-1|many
CASTAGENTEAFF
TGCGCCAGCACCGCCGGGGAGAACACTGAAGCTTTCTTT
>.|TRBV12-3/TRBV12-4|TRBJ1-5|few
CASRPGAQSNQPQHF
TGTGCCAGCCGCCCGGGGGCGCAGAGCAATCAGCCCCAGCATTTT
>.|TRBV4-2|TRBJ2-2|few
CASKQTGFVGELFF
TGTGCCAGCAAACAAACAGGTTTTGTCGGGGAGCTGTTTTTT
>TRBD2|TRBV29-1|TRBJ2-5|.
CSVEGTSGTSQETQYF
TGCAGCGTTGAAGGGACTAGCGGAACGTCCCAAGAGACCCAGTACTTC
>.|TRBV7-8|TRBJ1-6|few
CASSRGPNNSPLHF
TGTGCCAGCAGCCGGGGACCGAATAATTCACCCCTCCACTTT
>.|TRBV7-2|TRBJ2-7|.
CASSLLFGGSYEQYF
TGTGCCAGCAGCTTACTCTTCGGCGGCTCCTACGAGCAGTACTTC
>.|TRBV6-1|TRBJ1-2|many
CASTEPGVGYGYTF
TGTGCCAGCACCGAACCAGGGGTGGGCTATGGCTACACCTTC
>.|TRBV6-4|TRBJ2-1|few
CASSPEGTIISYNEQFF
TGTGCCAGCTCTCCCGAGGGGACAATCATCTCCTACAATGAGCAGTTCTTC
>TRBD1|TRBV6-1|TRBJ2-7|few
CASSPHWGQGYEQYF
TGTGCCAGCAGTCCACACTGGGGACAGGGCTACGAGCAGTACTTC
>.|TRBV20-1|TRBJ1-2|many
CSAPRGTLWGYTF
TGCAGTGCCCCCCGGGGAACACTCTGGGGCTACACCTTC
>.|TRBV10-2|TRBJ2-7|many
CASSGGPYEQYF
TGCGCCAGCAGCGGGGGGCCCTACGAGCAGTACTTC
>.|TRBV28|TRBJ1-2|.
CASTLGVGYTF
TGTGCCAGCACCTTGGGGGTCGGCTACACCTTC
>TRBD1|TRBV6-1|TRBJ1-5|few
CASSPPLGQGLNQPQHF
TGTGCCAGCAGTCCTCCTCTGGGACAGGGATTAAATCAGCCCCAGCATTTT
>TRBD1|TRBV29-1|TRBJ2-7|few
CSVALLTGTGLHYEQYF
TGCAGCGTTGCCCTCTTAACCGGGACAGGGTTACACTACGAGCAGTACTTC
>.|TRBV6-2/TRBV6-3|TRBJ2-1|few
CASSLLAWDEQFF
TGTGCCAGCAGTTTGCTAGCGTGGGATGAGCAGTTCTTC
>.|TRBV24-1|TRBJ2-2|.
CATSDQTANTGELFF
TGTGCCACCAGTGATCAGACAGCGAACACCGGGGAGCTGTTTTTT
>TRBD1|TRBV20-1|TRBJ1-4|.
CSANPGQGRSKLFF
TGCAGTGCGAATCCGGGACAGGGGCGTTCGAAACTGTTTTTT
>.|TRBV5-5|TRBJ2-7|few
CASSSGPNYEQYF
TGTGCCAGCAGCTCGGGACCGAACTACGAGCAGTACTTC
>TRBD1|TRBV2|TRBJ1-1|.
CASRKGASTEAFF
TGTGCCAGCAGAAAGGGGGCAAGCACTGAAGCTTTCTTT
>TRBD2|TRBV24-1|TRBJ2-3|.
CATSDKWPGTSGGRTDTQYF
TGTGCCACCAGTGATAAATGGCCGGGGACTAGCGGGGGCCGAACAGATACGCAGTATTTT
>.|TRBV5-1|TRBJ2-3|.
CASSLGATVSDTQYF
TGCGCCAGCAGCTTAGGGGCAACGGTCTCAGATACGCAGTATTTT
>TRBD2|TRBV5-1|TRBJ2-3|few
CASSYIAGVGSDTQYF
TGCGCCAGCAGCTATATAGCGGGAGTTGGGTCAGATACGCAGTATTTT
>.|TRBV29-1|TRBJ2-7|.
CSVATGLDEQYF
TGCAGCGTGGCTACAGGGCTTGACGAGCAGTACTTC
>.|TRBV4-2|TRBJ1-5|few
CASSQEGRGGQPQHF
TGTGCCAGCAGCCAAGAGGGTAGGGGTGGTCAGCCCCAGCATTTT
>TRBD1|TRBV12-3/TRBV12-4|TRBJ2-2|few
CATQGVNTGELFF
TGTGCCACCCAGGGGGTGAACACCGGGGAGCTGTTTTTT
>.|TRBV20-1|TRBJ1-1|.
CSAILSEAFF
TGCAGTGCTATACTGTCGGAAGCTTTCTTT
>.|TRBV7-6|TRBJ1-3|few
CASSLGILGLSGNTIYF
TGTGCCAGCAGCTTAGGGATTCTGGGCCTCTCTGGAAACACCATATATTTT
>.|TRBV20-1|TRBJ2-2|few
CSAAPVTPTGELFF
TGCAGTGCAGCCCCCGTTACGCCGACCGGGGAGCTGTTTTTT
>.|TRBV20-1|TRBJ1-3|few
CSAIGGSPVGNTIYF
TGCAGTGCTATTGGAGGGAGCCCGGTTGGAAACACCATATATTTT
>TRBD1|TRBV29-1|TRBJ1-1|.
CSAGDRDTEAFF
TGCAGCGCAGGTGACAGGGACACTGAAGCTTTCTTT
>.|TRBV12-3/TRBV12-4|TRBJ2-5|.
CASSPRVRQETQYF
TGTGCCAGCAGTCCCCGTGTGAGGCAAGAGACCCAGTACTTC
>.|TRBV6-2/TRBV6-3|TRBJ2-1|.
CASSYRGSYNEQFF
TGTGCCAGCAGTTACAGGGGCTCCTACAATGAGCAGTTCTTC
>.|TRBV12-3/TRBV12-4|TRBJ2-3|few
CASSLGSLGDTQYF
TGTGCCAGCAGTTTAGGAAGCCTCGGAGATACGCAGTATTTT
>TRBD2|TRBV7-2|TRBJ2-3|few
CASSTLAGGPVTDTQYF
TGTGCCAGCAGTACTCTAGCGGGAGGCCCTGTAACAGATACGCAGTATTTT
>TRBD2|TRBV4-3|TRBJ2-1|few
CASSRGTSGQQFF
TGCGCCAGCAGTCGCGGGACTAGCGGGCAGCAGTTCTTC
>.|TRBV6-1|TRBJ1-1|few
CASGAHLNTEAFF
TGTGCCAGCGGGGCGCATCTGAACACTGAAGCTTTCTTT
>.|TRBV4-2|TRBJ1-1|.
CASSQDRVGTEAFF
TGTGCCAGCAGCCAAGACAGGGTGGGCACTGAAGCTTTCTTT
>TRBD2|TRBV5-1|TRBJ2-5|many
CASSLRGGSGETQYF
TGCGCCAGCAGCTTGCGGGGAGGGTCTGGGGAGACCCAGTACTTC
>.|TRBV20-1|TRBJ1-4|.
CSAKTGTNENLFF
TGCAGTGCAAAGACCGGAACTAATGAAAACCTGTTTTTT
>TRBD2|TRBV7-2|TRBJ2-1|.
CASSPVAGGANEQFF
TGTGCCAGCAGCCCCGTAGCGGGGGGGGCTAATGAGCAGTTCTTC
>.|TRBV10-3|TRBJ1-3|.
CAIRTGPSGNTIYF
TGTGCCATCAGAACAGGGCCCTCTGGAAACACCATATATTTT
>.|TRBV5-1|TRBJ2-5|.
CASSPTGVEETQYF
TGCGCCAGCAGCCCGACGGGGGTAGAAGAGACCCAGTACTTC
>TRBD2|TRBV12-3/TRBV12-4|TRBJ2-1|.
CASSIGGGSNEQFF
TGTGCCAGCAGCATCGGGGGGGGCAGCAATGAGCAGTTCTTC
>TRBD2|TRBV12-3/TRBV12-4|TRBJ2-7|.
CASSWTSRGEQYF
TGTGCCAGCAGTTGGACTAGCAGGGGCGAGCAGTACTTC
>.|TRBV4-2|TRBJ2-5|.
CASSQDHEGTRVYF
TGTGCCAGCAGCCAAGATCACGAGGGCACGAGAGTGTACTTC
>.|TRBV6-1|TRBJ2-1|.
CASTQLPGTEQFF
TGTGCCAGCACCCAGCTACCCGGGACAGAGCAGTTCTTC
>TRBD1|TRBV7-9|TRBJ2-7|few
CASQTGTGGYEQYF
TGTGCCAGTCAAACCGGGACAGGGGGCTACGAGCAGTACTTC